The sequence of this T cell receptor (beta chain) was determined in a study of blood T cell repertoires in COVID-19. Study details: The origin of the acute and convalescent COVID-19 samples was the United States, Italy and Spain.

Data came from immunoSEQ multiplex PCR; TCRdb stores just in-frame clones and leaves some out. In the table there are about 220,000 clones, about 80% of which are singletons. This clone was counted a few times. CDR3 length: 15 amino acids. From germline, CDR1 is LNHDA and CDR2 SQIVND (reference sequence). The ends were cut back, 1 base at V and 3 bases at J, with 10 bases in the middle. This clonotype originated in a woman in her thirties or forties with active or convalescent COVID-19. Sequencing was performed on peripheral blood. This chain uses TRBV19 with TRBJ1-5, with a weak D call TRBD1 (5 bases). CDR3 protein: CASSIVRVSNQPQHF. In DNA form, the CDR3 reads TGTGCCAGTAGTATAGTCAGGGTTTCCAATCAGCCCCAGCATTTT.